The clone carrying this TCR beta chain has only one observation. What it binds is not known. The data were obtained in a study of cytomegalovirus exposure and HLA in healthy donors. Study-wide results and caveats: Cytomegalovirus status was reportedly diagnosed by the classifier with high specificity and sensitivity. Some V segments (TRBV6-2 and TRBV6-3 among them) were excluded as indistinguishable. In most subjects, TCR beta sequences reportedly gave accurate predictions of HLA-A and HLA-B alleles. Later analysis placed DRB1 highest and HLA-C lowest in TCR association rates, which differed by HLA locus.

CDR1 is SGHTA, CDR2 FQGNSA, per germline. CDR3 length: 16 residues. V trimming: 0 bases; J trimming: 3 bases; junction bases outside the gene matches: 4. Both 60 Vbeta primers and 13 Jbeta primers went into the PCR. Only in-frame clones appear in the TCRdb table, and some are missing; sequencing was by immunoSEQ multiplex PCR. The table shows about 120,000 clones, with 81% occurring only once. The sequencing input was PBMCs. The chain uses TRBV7-2 and TRBJ2-7; 11 bases are shared with TRBD1. The TCR was taken from a man younger than 30 in good health and CMV-seropositive. CDR3 in amino acids: CASSLAPGTGGYEQYF. The CDR3 nucleotides are TGTGCCAGCAGCTTAGCGCCCGGGACAGGGGGCTACGAGCAGTACTTC. The whole variable domain, remainder taken from reference TRBV7-2 and TRBJ2-7, is GAGVSQSPSNKVTEKGKDVELRCDPISGHTALYWYRQSLGQGLEFLIYFQGNSAPDKSGLPSDRFSAERTGGSVSTLTIQRTQQEDSAVYLCASSLAPGTGGYEQYFGPGTRLTVT.